The entry below describes one T cell receptor beta chain. Its antigen is not identified. CDR1 and CDR2 from the germline V gene are ENHRY and SYGVKD. V trimming: 8 bases; J trimming: 4 bases; junction bases outside the gene matches: 8. The CDR3 has 14 amino acids. This entry is derived from a study of OX40 agonist ivuxolimab in advanced cancers. Study-wide results and limits: Antigen specificity was not determined for the expanded peripheral T cells.

Data came from immunoSEQ multiplex PCR; TCRdb stores just in-frame clones and leaves some out. The sample records 53,000 or so clones, 80% to 90% being singletons. This specimen consisted of CD4+ or CD8+ T cells sorted from blood, obtained in a trial of the OX40 agonist ivuxolimab. This chain uses TRBV10-3 with TRBJ1-1; 9 bases are shared with TRBD1. The origin of this receptor is an adult with an advanced solid tumor such as melanoma, head and neck, liver or kidney cancer. The CDR3 DNA follows: TGTGCCATCCAACGAGACAGGGGGGGCACTGAAGCTTTCTTT. Its translation is CAIQRDRGGTEAFF.